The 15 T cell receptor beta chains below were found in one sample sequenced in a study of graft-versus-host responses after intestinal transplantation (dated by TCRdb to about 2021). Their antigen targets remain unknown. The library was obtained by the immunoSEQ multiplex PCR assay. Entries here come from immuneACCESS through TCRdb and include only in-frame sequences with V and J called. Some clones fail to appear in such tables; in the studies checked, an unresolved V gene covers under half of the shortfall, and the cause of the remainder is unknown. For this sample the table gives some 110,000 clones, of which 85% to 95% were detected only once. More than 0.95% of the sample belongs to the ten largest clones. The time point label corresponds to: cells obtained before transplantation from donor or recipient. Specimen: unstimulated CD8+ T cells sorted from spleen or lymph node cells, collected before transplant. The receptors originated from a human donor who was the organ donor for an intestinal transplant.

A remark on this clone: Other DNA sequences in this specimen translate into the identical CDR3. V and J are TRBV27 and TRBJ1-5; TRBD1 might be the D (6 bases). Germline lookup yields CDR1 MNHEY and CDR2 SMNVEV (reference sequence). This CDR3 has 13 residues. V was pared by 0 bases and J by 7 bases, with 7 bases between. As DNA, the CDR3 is TGTGCCAGCAGTTTATCAGGGGGACAGCCCCAGCATTTT. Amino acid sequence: CASSLSGGQPQHF.

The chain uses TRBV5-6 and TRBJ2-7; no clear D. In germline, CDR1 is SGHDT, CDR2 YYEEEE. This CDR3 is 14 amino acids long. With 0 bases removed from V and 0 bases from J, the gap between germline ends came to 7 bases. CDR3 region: CASSLAASSYEQYF. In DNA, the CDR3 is TGTGCCAGCAGCTTGGCCGCCAGCTCCTACGAGCAGTACTTC.

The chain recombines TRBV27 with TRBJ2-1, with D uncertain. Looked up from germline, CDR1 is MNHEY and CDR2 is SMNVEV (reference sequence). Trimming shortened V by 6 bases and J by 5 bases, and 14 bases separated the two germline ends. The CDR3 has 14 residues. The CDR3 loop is CASREQKTNNEQFF. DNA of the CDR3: TGTGCCAGCAGGGAACAGAAAACAAACAATGAGCAGTTCTTC.

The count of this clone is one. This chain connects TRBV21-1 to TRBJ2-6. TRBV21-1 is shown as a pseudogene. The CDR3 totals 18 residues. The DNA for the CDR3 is TGTGCCAGCAGCAAAGATAAAGGTGGGGTTGCAGGGGCCAACGTCCTGACTTTC. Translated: CASSKDKGGVAGANVLTF.

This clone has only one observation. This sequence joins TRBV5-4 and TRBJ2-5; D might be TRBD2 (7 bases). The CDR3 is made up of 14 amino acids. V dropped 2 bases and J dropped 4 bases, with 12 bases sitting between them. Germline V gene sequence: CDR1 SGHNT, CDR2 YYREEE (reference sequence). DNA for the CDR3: TGTGCCAGCAGCTTATGGGGAGGGGGAGAGACCCAGTACTTC. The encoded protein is CASSLWGGGETQYF.

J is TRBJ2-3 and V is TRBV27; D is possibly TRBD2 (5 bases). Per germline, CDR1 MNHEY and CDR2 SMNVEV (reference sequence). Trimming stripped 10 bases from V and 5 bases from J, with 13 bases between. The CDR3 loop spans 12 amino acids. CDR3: CATRAGVDTQYF. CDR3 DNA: TGTGCCACGAGGGCCGGTGTAGATACGCAGTATTTT.

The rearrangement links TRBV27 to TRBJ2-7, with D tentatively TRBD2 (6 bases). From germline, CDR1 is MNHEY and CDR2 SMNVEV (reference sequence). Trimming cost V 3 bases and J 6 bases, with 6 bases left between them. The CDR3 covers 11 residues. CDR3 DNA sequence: TGTGCCAGCAGTTTCGGGGGCGAGCAGTACTTC. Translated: CASSFGGEQYF.

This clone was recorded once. CDR3 bases: TGCGCCAGCAGCCCATGGGACAGAGGGGCAGAGACCCAGTACTTC. Amino acid sequence: CASSPWDRGAETQYF. The chain recombines TRBV5-1 with TRBJ2-5, with 7 bases identical to TRBD1. Germline assignment: CDR1 SGHRS and CDR2 YFSETQ. The CDR3 spans 15 residues. With 4 bases clipped from V and 4 bases from J, the junction kept 10 bases outside the gene matches.

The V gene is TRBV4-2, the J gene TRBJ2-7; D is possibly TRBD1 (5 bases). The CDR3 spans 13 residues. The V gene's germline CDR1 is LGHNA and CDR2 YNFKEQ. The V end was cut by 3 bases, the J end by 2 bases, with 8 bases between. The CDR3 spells CASSQQGAYEQYF. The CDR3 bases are TGTGCCAGCAGCCAGCAAGGGGCCTACGAGCAGTACTTC.

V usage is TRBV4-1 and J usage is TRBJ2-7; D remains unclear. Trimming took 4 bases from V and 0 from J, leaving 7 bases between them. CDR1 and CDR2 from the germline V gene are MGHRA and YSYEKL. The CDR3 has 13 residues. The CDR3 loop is CASSRGLSYEQYF. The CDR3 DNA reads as TGCGCCAGCAGCCGCGGCCTCTCCTACGAGCAGTACTTC.

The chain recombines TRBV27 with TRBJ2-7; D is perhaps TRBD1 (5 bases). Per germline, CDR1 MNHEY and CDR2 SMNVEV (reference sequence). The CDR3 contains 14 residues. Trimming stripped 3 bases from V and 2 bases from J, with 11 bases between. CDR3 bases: TGTGCCAGCAGTTTGGGCAGGGTCGCCTACGAGCAGTACTTC. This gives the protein CASSLGRVAYEQYF.

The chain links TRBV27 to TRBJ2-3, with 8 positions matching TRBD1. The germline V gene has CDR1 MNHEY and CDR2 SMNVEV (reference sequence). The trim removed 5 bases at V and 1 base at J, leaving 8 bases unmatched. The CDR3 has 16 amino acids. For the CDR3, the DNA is TGTGCCAGCAGTCCCTGGACAGGGATGGGCACAGATACGCAGTATTTT. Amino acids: CASSPWTGMGTDTQYF.

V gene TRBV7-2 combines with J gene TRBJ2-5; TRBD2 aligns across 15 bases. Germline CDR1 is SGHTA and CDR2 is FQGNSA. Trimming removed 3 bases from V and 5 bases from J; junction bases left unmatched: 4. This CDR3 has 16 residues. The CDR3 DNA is TGTGCCAGCAGCTTGTCCGGGACTAGCGGGAGGGAGACCCAGTACTTC. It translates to CASSLSGTSGRETQYF.

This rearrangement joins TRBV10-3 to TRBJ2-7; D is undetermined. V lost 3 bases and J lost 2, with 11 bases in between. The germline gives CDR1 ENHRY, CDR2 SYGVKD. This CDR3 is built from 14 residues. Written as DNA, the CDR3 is TGTGCCATCAGTGACCCGGACGTTACCTACGAGCAGTACTTC. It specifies CAISDPDVTYEQYF.

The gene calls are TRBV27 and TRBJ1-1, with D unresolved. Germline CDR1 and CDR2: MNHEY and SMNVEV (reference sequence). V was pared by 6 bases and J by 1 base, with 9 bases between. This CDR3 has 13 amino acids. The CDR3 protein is CASSVSSNTEAFF. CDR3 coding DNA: TGTGCCAGCAGCGTGAGCTCGAACACTGAAGCTTTCTTT.